This T cell receptor (beta chain) came from a study of T cell repertoires in cytomegalovirus infection (dated by TCRdb to between 2018 and 2021). Turning to the overall study: The peptide stimulations were aimed at well-studied HLA-B-restricted epitopes as well as recently identified HLA-C-restricted CMV epitopes, whose presentation resists viral immunomodulation. The HLA type of each donor mattered for the analysis, because public TCR beta signatures pointed to carriage of CMV infection along with the matching HLA type.

The sample's treatment or condition, from its label and the paper: in vitro stimulation with specific CMV peptide epitopes to enrich CMV-specific T cells. This clonotype has only a few counts. This receptor's antigen is unknown. The input lacks base qualities; no much larger clone sits a single base away. The data were produced on an Illumina HiSeq 1500. Using fastp trimming at Q25 and MiXCR clonotype assembly, TCRdb reanalyzed the public sequencing data and kept in-frame beta chains. Under each unique CDR3 protein, matching rows form one entry showing the most common genes and DNA. Within this sample are approximately 500,000 distinct CDR3 sequences, with around 30% of them counted one time only. The ten largest clones take up around a sixth of the sample. Ends trimmed: V by 6 bases, J by 5 bases; bases unmatched to a gene: 10. The CDR3 goes from the cysteine to the phenylalanine over 17 residues. Of all the DNA, just the CDR3 is kept, 51 bases in frame from base 1. The germline V gene sets CDR1 to MNHEY and CDR2 to SVGEGT.

On the study overall, not on this receptor specifically: In both this cohort and an independent cohort of several hundred donors, the cumulative frequency of public TCR beta family members distinguished carriers of CMV infection plus the relevant HLA type. In the ex vivo response, HLA-C-restricted CMV-specific TCR beta clonotypes were dominant, and in two of eight donors the single most frequent clonotype came from this HLA-C-restricted group.

The origin of this receptor is a human donor in good health (CMV status not recorded). Some clones in this sample may be carry-over from other donors' samples. This specimen consisted of cultured PBMCs, obtained from culture after CMV antigen stimulation. Recombination joined TRBV6-2 or TRBV6-3 with TRBJ2-1; TRBD2 lines up with 13 middle nucleotides. The DNA is as follows: TGTGCCAGCAGACAACCGGGACTAGCGGGAAACAACAATGAGCAGTTCTTC. It is translated as CASRQPGLAGNNNEQFF.